Below, 21 T cell receptor beta chains from the same sample are listed, as sequenced in a study of T cell responses to AZD1222 COVID-19 vaccine. TCRdb's copy holds only in-frame clones and misses some; the assay was immunoSEQ multiplex PCR. The sample includes 95,000 to 100,000 clones, just over 90% of them seen just once. The sequencing here drew on peripheral blood, taken on day 0 of AZD1222 vaccination. The receptor source for this set is an adult in good health.

The chain has TRBV6-4 and TRBJ1-2, with 10 nucleotides matching TRBD1. The CDR3 contains 14 residues. Trimming at V came to 6 bases and at J to 4 bases, leaving 5 bases not matched to a gene. Germline V gene data show CDR1 as MRHNA and CDR2 as SNTAGT. The CDR3: CASRGTGEGYGYTF. CDR3 DNA: TGTGCCAGCAGGGGGACAGGGGAGGGCTATGGCTACACCTTC.

This clone has just one count. The rearrangement joins TRBV19 to TRBJ2-3; 13 bases are shared with TRBD2. CDR1 is LNHDA, CDR2 SQIVND, per germline (reference sequence). The CDR3 is 14 amino acids. V shed 10 bases and J 1 base; nucleotides not matched to a gene: 2. The CDR3, as DNA: TGTGCCACCGGACTAGCGGGGGGCACAGATACGCAGTATTTT. This encodes CATGLAGGTDTQYF.

CDR3 sequence: CASSTSGGISTEAFF. In DNA, the CDR3 is TGTGCCAGCTCAACCAGTGGGGGGATCAGCACTGAAGCTTTCTTT. The chain has TRBV18 and TRBJ1-1; tentatively, D is TRBD1 (5 bases). V lost 5 bases, J lost 4 bases, and 17 bases lay in between. This CDR3 spans 15 amino acids. Germline assignment: CDR1 KGHSH and CDR2 LQKENI.

This chain links TRBV27 with TRBJ2-7, with 7 nucleotides matching TRBD1. This CDR3 is 17 amino acids long. The trim removed 5 bases at V and 2 bases at J, leaving 15 bases unmatched. CDR1 and CDR2 from the germline V gene are MNHEY and SMNVEV (reference sequence). The CDR3 protein is CASSPIFEGARPYEQYF. As DNA, the CDR3 is TGTGCCAGCAGTCCTATATTTGAGGGGGCGAGACCCTACGAGCAGTACTTC.

This chain links TRBV5-1 with TRBJ1-1; 8 nucleotides line up with TRBD1. CDR3 length: 14 amino acids. The germline V gene encodes CDR1 SGHRS and CDR2 YFSETQ. J lost 1 base, V lost 4 bases, and 3 bases had no gene match. CDR3 sequence: CASSKDRGNTEAFF. CDR3 nucleotides: TGCGCCAGCAGCAAAGACAGGGGGAACACTGAAGCTTTCTTT. Looking up the rest from reference TRBV5-1 and TRBJ1-1 gives the full variable domain: KAGVTQTPRYLIKTRGQQVTLSCSPISGHRSVSWYQQTPGQGLQFLFEYFSETQRNKGNFPGRFSGRQFSNSRSEMNVSTLELGDSALYLCASSKDRGNTEAFFGQGTRLTVV.

The chain is built from TRBV4-1 and TRBJ1-6; D is unresolved. CDR3 length equals 16 residues. The V gene's germline CDR1 is MGHRA and CDR2 YSYEKL. The V and J ends lost 1 base and 0 bases respectively, with 7 bases between them. CDR3 sequence reads: CASSQVANSYNSPLHF. DNA for the CDR3: TGCGCCAGCAGCCAAGTAGCGAACTCCTATAATTCACCCCTCCACTTT.

The J gene is TRBJ2-1, the V gene TRBV27, with D possibly TRBD2 on 5 matching bases. This CDR3 comprises 14 residues. V shed 6 bases and J shed 1 base, with 10 bases lying between them. The V gene's germline CDR1 is MNHEY and CDR2 SMNVEV (reference sequence). CDR3 region: CASRSGNSYNEQFF. The CDR3 nucleotides are TGTGCCAGCAGGTCCGGGAATTCCTACAATGAGCAGTTCTTC.

V is TRBV5-6 and J is TRBJ2-2, with TRBD2 identical over 8 bases. CDR1 is SGHDT and CDR2 is YYEEEE in the germline V gene. This CDR3 comprises 16 residues. V lost 3 bases to trimming and J lost 5 bases; unmatched junction nucleotides: 9. CDR3 nucleotide sequence: TGTGCCAGCAGCTCCAGCGGGGGAGGAAGAACCGGGGAGCTGTTTTTT. Encoded protein: CASSSSGGGRTGELFF. The full variable domain, with the rest looked up from reference TRBV5-6 and TRBJ2-2, is DAGVTQSPTHLIKTRGQQVTLRCSPKSGHDTVSWYQQALGQGPQFIFQYYEEEERQRGNFPDRFSGHQFPNYSSELNVNALLLGDSALYLCASSSSGGGRTGELFFGEGSRLTVL.

J is TRBJ1-4 and V is TRBV5-6; D gene uncertain. Germline CDR1 and CDR2: SGHDT and YYEEEE. The V and J ends lost 1 base and 7 bases respectively, with 8 bases between them. This CDR3 has 13 amino acids. The CDR3 loop reads CASSLWPAEKLFF. CDR3 DNA: TGTGCCAGCAGCTTGTGGCCGGCTGAAAAACTGTTTTTT.

The J gene is TRBJ1-1, the V gene TRBV4-1, with unresolved D. Germline V gives CDR1 MGHRA, CDR2 YSYEKL. This CDR3 has 14 amino acids. Trimming shortened V by 1 base and J by 0 bases, and 6 bases separated the two germline ends. CDR3 in amino acids: CASSQGRMNTEAFF. CDR3 nucleotides: TGCGCCAGCAGCCAAGGACGGATGAACACTGAAGCTTTCTTT.

The chain has TRBV28 and TRBJ2-7, with D hard to call. Trimming shortened V by 5 bases and J by 0 bases, and 11 bases separated the two germline ends. CDR3 length equals 14 residues. From germline, CDR1 is MDHEN and CDR2 SYDVKM. CDR3 protein: CASSTIDGSYEQYF. The CDR3 nucleotides are TGTGCCAGCAGTACCATCGACGGCTCCTACGAGCAGTACTTC.

This clone was seen more than once but under ten times. The chain employs TRBV28 and TRBJ1-2; no definite D call. Germline CDR1 reads MDHEN; CDR2 reads SYDVKM. Trimming stripped 4 bases from V and 6 bases from J, with 9 bases between. CDR3 length equals 12 residues. The CDR3 sequence: CASSYGRNGYTF. DNA for the CDR3: TGTGCCAGCAGTTACGGACGGAATGGCTACACCTTC.

The rearrangement joins TRBV6-5 to TRBJ1-2, with D perhaps TRBD1 (5 bases). This CDR3 contains 15 residues. V lost 6 bases to trimming and J lost 3 bases, with 17 bases between them. The germline gives CDR1 MNHEY, CDR2 SVGAGI. The CDR3: CASRFQGDVDYGYTF. The CDR3 coding sequence is TGTGCCAGCAGATTCCAGGGAGACGTGGACTATGGCTACACCTTC.

In this sample, this clone turned up once. This chain joins TRBV28 and TRBJ1-5, with D possibly matching TRBD1 (5 bases). Germline CDR1 and CDR2: MDHEN and SYDVKM. The CDR3 is 15 amino acids. V lost 1 base, J lost 1 base, and 8 bases lay in between. The DNA for the CDR3 is TGTGCCAGCAGTTTATTGGGGCCCAGCAATCAGCCCCAGCATTTT. Amino acids: CASSLLGPSNQPQHF.

This rearrangement joins TRBV9 to TRBJ2-3; TRBD1 is a possible D gene (6 bases). CDR1 and CDR2 (germline): SGDLS, YYNGEE. With 0 bases removed from V and 4 bases from J, the gap between germline ends came to 12 bases. The CDR3 consists of 15 residues. CDR3 coding DNA: TGTGCCAGCAGCGTAGGTCCAGGGGTTCCAGATACGCAGTATTTT. Its translation: CASSVGPGVPDTQYF. The full variable domain, rest sourced from reference TRBV9 and TRBJ2-3, is DSGVTQTPKHLITATGQRVTLRCSPRSGDLSVYWYQQSLDQGLQFLIQYYNGEERAKGNILERFSAQQFPDLHSELNLSSLELGDSALYFCASSVGPGVPDTQYFGPGTRLTVL.

The chain links TRBV10-2 to TRBJ2-7; the D call may be TRBD1 or TRBD2 (5 bases each). The V end was cut by 0 bases, the J end by 1 base, with 13 bases between. This CDR3 region has 16 residues. The germline V gene encodes CDR1 WSHSY and CDR2 SAAADI. CDR3 residues: CASSESGRGGSYEQYF. The CDR3 DNA reads as TGCGCCAGCAGTGAGTCCGGCCGGGGCGGTTCCTACGAGCAGTACTTC.

The chain recombines TRBV7-8 with TRBJ2-7; TRBD2 aligns across 8 bases. The CDR3 loop spans 14 amino acids. Germline V gene lookup returns CDR1 SGHVS and CDR2 FQNEAQ. V shed 4 bases and J 2 bases; nucleotides not matched to a gene: 4. DNA for the CDR3: TGTGCCAGCAGCTCCTCGGGGGGGGCCTACGAGCAGTACTTC. Its translation: CASSSSGGAYEQYF.

This clone has only one observation. The chain joins TRBV27 to TRBJ2-7; D possibly matches TRBD1 or TRBD2 (7 bases each). Germline lookup yields CDR1 MNHEY and CDR2 SMNVEV (reference sequence). V lost 0 bases to trimming and J lost 2 bases, with 14 bases between them. This CDR3 has 16 amino acids. The CDR3 here is CASSLSGRGGPYEQYF. DNA of the CDR3: TGTGCCAGCAGTTTATCGGGCAGGGGGGGGCCCTACGAGCAGTACTTC.

Only one count was recorded for this clone. The chain links TRBV28 to TRBJ2-3; the match to TRBD1 covers 9 bases. There are 16 residues in the CDR3. Germline V lookup: CDR1 MDHEN, CDR2 SYDVKM. V lost 5 bases and J lost 4; bases outside the gene matches: 10. The CDR3 coding sequence is TGTGCCAGCAGTGCCCCCGGGACAGGGTCGGCAGATACGCAGTATTTT. This sequence encodes CASSAPGTGSADTQYF.

This chain connects TRBV27 to TRBJ1-2; D unresolved. This CDR3 is 13 amino acids long. Trimming left V 2 bases short and J 6 bases short, with 10 bases between. In germline, CDR1 is MNHEY, CDR2 SMNVEV (reference sequence). This CDR3 reads CASSLTAGDGYTF. DNA of the CDR3: TGTGCCAGCAGTTTAACGGCAGGAGATGGCTACACCTTC.

In this sample, this clone turned up once. This chain uses TRBV10-3 with TRBJ2-1; TRBD2 aligns across 10 bases. Germline V lookup: CDR1 ENHRY, CDR2 SYGVKD. V trimming: 2 bases; J trimming: 7 bases; junction bases outside the gene matches: 8. The CDR3 consists of 16 residues. Written as DNA, the CDR3 is TGTGCCATCAGTGAGAAGTTAGCGGGGGGAGGGAATGAGCAGTTCTTC. Amino acid sequence: CAISEKLAGGGNEQFF.